This T cell receptor (beta chain) is drawn from a study of T-cell reconstitution after alpha-beta-depleted transplantation in children. Study-level findings and limits: The study traced high day-60 TCRbeta diversity in some patients to surviving recipient T cells and thymic progenitors. T-cell numbers and diversity, one year after transplant, stemmed largely from T cells that were newly produced. The study reportedly traced alpha-beta T cells about two months after transplant to several hundred expanded graft clones.

The germline CDR1 and CDR2 sequences are SGHRS and YFSETQ. CDR3 length: 14 residues. V was pared by 4 bases and J by 5 bases, with 5 bases of the junction left unmatched. Unique molecular identifiers were used to barcode this TCRbeta library. TCRdb reprocessed the PCR reads with MiXCR, giving one entry per CDR3 protein. The table records some 310,000 distinct CDR3 sequences, around 25% of them present only once. About this clonotype: Its antigen is as yet unknown.

This rearrangement joins TRBV5-1 to TRBJ2-5; 10 bases agree with TRBD2. This sequence originates from a male patient aged 5 to 17 who had a stem cell transplant for acute lymphoblastic leukemia, so the T cells may come from the graft donor. The source material was PBMCs, mostly from graft donor cells, sampled 180 days after TCRalphabeta/CD19-depleted stem cell transplant. The CDR3 protein is CASSTSGAGETQYF. The CDR3 DNA sequence: TGCGCCAGCAGCACTAGCGGGGCCGGGGAGACCCAGTACTTC.